This T cell receptor (beta chain) was captured in a study of CXCR3-negative and CXCR3-positive naive CD8 T cells. Study-wide context: Roughly 135 million TRB reads were obtained overall (about 1.5 +/- 0.3 million per library).

This CDR3 spans 18 amino acids. Germline V lookup: CDR1 LNHDA, CDR2 SQIVND (reference sequence). Libraries were UMI-labeled 5' RACE TRB cDNA. Using the 5' RACE reads, TCRdb records one entry per CDR3 protein without DNA. This sample's table has under 85,000 distinct CDR3 sequences. On this clonotype: Its target is unknown.

Overall study results and limits: Relative to CXCR3-negative naive cells, CXCR3-positive naive cells had more hydrophobic TRB CDR3s.

The chain has TRBV19 and TRBJ2-2; the D gene TCRdb calls, TRBD1, cannot be checked with no DNA. The sequence came from a human donor in good health. Some clones in this sample may be carry-over from other donors' samples. Sequenced: naive CXCR3+ CD8+ T cells from blood. Described subset: CD45RO-CCR7+CD27+CD95- naive CD8+ T cells expressing CXCR3 (TNR3+). The CDR3 reads CASSMVRDPGINGGELFF.